A single sample is the source of the 14 T cell receptor beta chains below, sequenced in a study of identifying expanded T cells in peripheral blood. Here immunoSEQ multiplex PCR was the method, and the copy in TCRdb shows in-frame clones only, minus some. The sample includes some 100,000 clones, roughly 90% of them seen just once. The sample was blood. These receptors were collected from a person aged 18 to 69 in good health.

The J gene is TRBJ1-3, the V gene TRBV9, with D hard to call. CDR1 and CDR2 from the germline V gene are SGDLS and YYNGEE. The CDR3 extends over 14 amino acids. Trimming removed 2 bases from V and 1 base from J, with 7 bases in between. In nucleotides, the CDR3 is TGTGCCAGCAGCGTTTATGGTTCTGGAAACACCATATATTTT. This codes for CASSVYGSGNTIYF.

The rearrangement links TRBV7-2 to TRBJ2-1; 11 bases agree with TRBD2. This CDR3 comprises 18 residues. Trimming took 2 bases from V and 5 from J; bases not matched to a gene: 11. CDR1 is SGHTA and CDR2 is FQGNSA in the germline V gene. DNA for the CDR3: TGTGCCAGCAGCTTAATGTACTCTATAGCGGGGGGGAACAATGAGCAGTTCTTC. It is translated as CASSLMYSIAGGNNEQFF.

The chain's CDR3 is CASSREGQGEAFF. The CDR3 nucleotides read TGTGCCAGTAGTAGAGAGGGACAGGGTGAAGCTTTCTTT. The genes are TRBV19 and TRBJ1-1; 9 bases agree with TRBD1. The length of the CDR3 is 13 residues. V lost 4 bases, J lost 7 bases, and 4 bases stayed unmatched. Looked up from germline, CDR1 is LNHDA and CDR2 is SQIVND (reference sequence).

This chain connects TRBV5-1 to TRBJ1-2, with 9 bases that match TRBD1. The CDR3 has 18 amino acids. Germline CDR1 SGHRS, CDR2 YFSETQ. Trimming at V came to 1 base and at J to 0 bases, leaving 10 bases not matched to a gene. The CDR3 protein is CASSLPRTGAYANYGYTF. The CDR3 bases are TGCGCCAGCAGCTTGCCCAGGACAGGGGCCTATGCTAACTATGGCTACACCTTC.

This chain uses TRBV21-1 with TRBJ1-4; TRBD1 reflects the table's D call only, with no check against the DNA. TRBV21-1 is shown as a pseudogene. The CDR3 runs 15 residues. CDR3 protein: CASSKYRETNEKLFF. In nucleotides, the CDR3 is TGTGCCAGCAGCAAATACAGGGAGACTAATGAAAAACTGTTTTTT.

Only one count was recorded for this clone. This chain connects TRBV20-1 to TRBJ1-2, with D unresolved. Per germline, CDR1 DFQATT and CDR2 SNEGSKA (reference sequence). V lost 2 bases to trimming and J lost 6 bases, with 7 bases between them. The CDR3 contains 11 residues. CDR3 DNA sequence: TGCAGTGCTAGAAAAGCAAATGGCTACACCTTC. It encodes CSARKANGYTF.

This rearrangement joins TRBV5-1 to TRBJ2-1, with 10 nucleotides matching TRBD2. CDR1 and CDR2 from the germline V gene are SGHRS and YFSETQ. This CDR3 region has 15 residues. The J segment lost 6 bases and the V segment lost 1 base, leaving 4 bases of the junction unmatched. The CDR3 nucleotides are TGCGCCAGCAGCTTGACTAGCGGGACGGGCAATGAGCAGTTCTTC. Its protein is CASSLTSGTGNEQFF.

This sequence joins TRBV2 and TRBJ1-1; D unclear. CDR1 is SNHLY and CDR2 is FYNNEI in the germline V gene. The CDR3 runs 14 residues. V was pared by 5 bases and J by 2 bases, with 12 bases between. CDR3 residues: CASSRVGANTEAFF. The CDR3 DNA reads as TGTGCCAGCAGTAGGGTGGGAGCAAACACTGAAGCTTTCTTT.

The rearrangement links TRBV19 to TRBJ2-3; D is ambiguous. The V gene lost 10 bases and the J gene lost 4 bases, with 12 bases spanning the gap. CDR1 is LNHDA, CDR2 SQIVND, per germline (reference sequence). The length of the CDR3 is 12 residues. The CDR3, as DNA: TGTGCCACCCAACTCAGCCCAGATACGCAGTATTTT. It specifies CATQLSPDTQYF.

This chain connects TRBV19 to TRBJ1-6; 8 bases are shared with TRBD1. The junction had 8 bases not matched to a gene; V was cut back by 6 bases and J by 10 bases. CDR3 length equals 14 residues. CDR1 is LNHDA and CDR2 is SQIVND in the germline V gene (reference sequence). The CDR3 DNA reads TGTGCCAGTAGGCCGGGACAGGACATCTCACCCCTCCACTTT. Protein product: CASRPGQDISPLHF.

The chain carries TRBV6-6 and TRBJ2-7; D possibly corresponds to TRBD1 (6 bases). This CDR3 comprises 14 residues. V was trimmed by 6 bases and J by 5 bases, leaving 17 bases between them. Germline lookup yields CDR1 MNHNY and CDR2 SVGAGI (reference sequence). The CDR3 sequence: CASREQGTPHEQYF. The CDR3 bases are TGTGCCAGCAGGGAACAGGGTACCCCACACGAGCAGTACTTC.

This clone was seen a single time. V usage is TRBV5-1 and J usage is TRBJ2-7; D not certain. The V gene's germline CDR1 is SGHRS and CDR2 YFSETQ. This CDR3 region has 16 residues. V lost 0 bases to trimming and J lost 0 bases, with 13 bases between them. The CDR3 bases are TGCGCCAGCAGCTTGGGGGTAGGCCTTGACTCCTACGAGCAGTACTTC. Its translation: CASSLGVGLDSYEQYF.

This clone came up once. J is TRBJ2-7 and V is TRBV4-2; D not resolved. Trimming left V 2 bases short and J 4 bases short, with 6 bases between. The germline V gene has CDR1 LGHNA and CDR2 YNFKEQ. The CDR3 covers 12 residues. The CDR3 nucleotides are TGTGCCAGCAGCCAATCAGAGTACGAGCAGTACTTC. Amino acids: CASSQSEYEQYF.

This chain joins TRBV7-9 and TRBJ1-1; D remains unclear. V was trimmed by 0 bases and J by 1 base, leaving 6 bases between them. This CDR3 is built from 14 residues. The germline V gene has CDR1 SEHNR and CDR2 FQNEAQ (reference sequence). CDR3 sequence: CASSLAFQNTEAFF. DNA of the CDR3: TGTGCCAGCAGCTTAGCGTTCCAGAACACTGAAGCTTTCTTT.